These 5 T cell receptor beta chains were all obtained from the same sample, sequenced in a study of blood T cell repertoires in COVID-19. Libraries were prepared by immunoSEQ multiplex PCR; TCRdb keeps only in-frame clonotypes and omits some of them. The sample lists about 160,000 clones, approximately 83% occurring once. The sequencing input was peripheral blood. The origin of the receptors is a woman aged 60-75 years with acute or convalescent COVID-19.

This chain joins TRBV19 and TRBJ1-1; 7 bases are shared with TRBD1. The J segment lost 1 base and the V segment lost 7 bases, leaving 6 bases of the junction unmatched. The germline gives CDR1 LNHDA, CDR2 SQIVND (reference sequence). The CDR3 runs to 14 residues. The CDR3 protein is CASTHRGQNTEAFF. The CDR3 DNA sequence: TGTGCCAGTACTCACAGGGGCCAGAACACTGAAGCTTTCTTT.

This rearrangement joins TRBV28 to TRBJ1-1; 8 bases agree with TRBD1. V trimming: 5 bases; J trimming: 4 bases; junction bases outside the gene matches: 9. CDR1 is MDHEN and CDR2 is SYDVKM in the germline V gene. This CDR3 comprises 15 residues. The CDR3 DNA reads TGTGCCAGCAGTCGACAGGGGTTAGGGGGCACTGAAGCTTTCTTT. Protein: CASSRQGLGGTEAFF. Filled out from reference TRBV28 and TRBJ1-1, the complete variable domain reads DVKVTQSSRYLVKRTGEKVFLECVQDMDHENMFWYRQDPGLGLRLIYFSYDVKMKEKGDIPEGYSVSREKKERFSLILESASTNQTSMYLCASSRQGLGGTEAFFGQGTRLTVV.

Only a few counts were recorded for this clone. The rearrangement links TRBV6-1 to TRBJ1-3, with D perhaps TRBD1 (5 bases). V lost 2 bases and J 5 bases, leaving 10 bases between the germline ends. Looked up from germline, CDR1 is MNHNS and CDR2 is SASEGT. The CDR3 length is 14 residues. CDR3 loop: CASSETRERNTIYF. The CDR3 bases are TGTGCCAGCAGTGAAACCAGGGAAAGAAACACCATATATTTT.

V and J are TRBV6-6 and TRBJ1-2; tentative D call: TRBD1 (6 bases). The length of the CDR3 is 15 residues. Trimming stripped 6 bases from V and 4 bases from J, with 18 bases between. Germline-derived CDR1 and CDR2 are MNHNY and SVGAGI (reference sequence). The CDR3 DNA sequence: TGTGCCAGCAGGCCCCCACAGGGAGTCCCCTATGGCTACACCTTC. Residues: CASRPPQGVPYGYTF.

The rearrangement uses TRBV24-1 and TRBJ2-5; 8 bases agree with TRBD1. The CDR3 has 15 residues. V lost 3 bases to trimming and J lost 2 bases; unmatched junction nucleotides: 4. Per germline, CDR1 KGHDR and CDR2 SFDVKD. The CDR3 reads CATSDPHRGQETQYF. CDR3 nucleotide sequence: TGTGCCACCAGTGATCCACACAGGGGGCAAGAGACCCAGTACTTC.